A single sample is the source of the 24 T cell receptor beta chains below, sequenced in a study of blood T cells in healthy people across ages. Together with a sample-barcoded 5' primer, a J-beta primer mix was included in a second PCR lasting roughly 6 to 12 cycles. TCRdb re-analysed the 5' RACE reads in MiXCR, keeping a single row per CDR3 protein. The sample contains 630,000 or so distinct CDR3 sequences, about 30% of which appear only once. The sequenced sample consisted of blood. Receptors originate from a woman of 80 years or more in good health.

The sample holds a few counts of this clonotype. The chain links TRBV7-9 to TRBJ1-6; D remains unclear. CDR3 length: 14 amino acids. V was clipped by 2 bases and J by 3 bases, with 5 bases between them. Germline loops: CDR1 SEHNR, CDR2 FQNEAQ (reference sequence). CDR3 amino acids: CASSLPLYNSPLHF. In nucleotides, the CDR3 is TGTGCCAGCAGCTTACCCCTCTATAATTCACCCCTCCACTTT.

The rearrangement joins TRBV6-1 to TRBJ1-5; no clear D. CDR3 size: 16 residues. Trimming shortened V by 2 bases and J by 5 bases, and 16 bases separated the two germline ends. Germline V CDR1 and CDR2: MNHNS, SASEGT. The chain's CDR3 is CASSERALIPDQPQHF. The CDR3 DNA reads TGTGCCAGCAGTGAAAGGGCTTTGATACCAGATCAGCCCCAGCATTTT.

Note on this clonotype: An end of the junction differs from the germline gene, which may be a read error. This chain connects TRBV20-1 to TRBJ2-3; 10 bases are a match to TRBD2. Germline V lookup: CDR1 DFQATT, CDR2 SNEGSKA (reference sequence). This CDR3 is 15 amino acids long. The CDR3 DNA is TGCAGTGCGAGAGCGGCTAGCGGGAGTTACCCTCCTCAGTATTTT. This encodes CSARAASGSYPPQYF.

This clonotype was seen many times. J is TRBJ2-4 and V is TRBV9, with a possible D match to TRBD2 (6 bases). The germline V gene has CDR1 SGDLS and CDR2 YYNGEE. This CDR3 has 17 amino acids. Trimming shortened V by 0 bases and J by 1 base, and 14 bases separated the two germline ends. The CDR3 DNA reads TGTGCCAGCAGCGTAGGTTTCCAGGCGGGGGCCAAAAACATTCAGTACTTC. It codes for CASSVGFQAGAKNIQYF.

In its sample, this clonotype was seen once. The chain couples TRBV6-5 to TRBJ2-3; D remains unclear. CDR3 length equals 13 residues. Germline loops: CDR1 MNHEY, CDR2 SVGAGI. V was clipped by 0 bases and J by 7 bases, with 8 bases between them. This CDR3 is CASSYSPGHTQYF. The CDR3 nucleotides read TGTGCCAGCAGTTACTCCCCAGGTCATACGCAGTATTTT.

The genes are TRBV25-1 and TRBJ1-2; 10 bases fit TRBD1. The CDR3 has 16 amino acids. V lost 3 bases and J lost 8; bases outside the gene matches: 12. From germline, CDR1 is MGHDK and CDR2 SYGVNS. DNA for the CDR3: TGTGCCAGCAGTGATAGTTCTAGAGGGACAGGGGAAGGCTACACCTTC. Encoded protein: CASSDSSRGTGEGYTF.

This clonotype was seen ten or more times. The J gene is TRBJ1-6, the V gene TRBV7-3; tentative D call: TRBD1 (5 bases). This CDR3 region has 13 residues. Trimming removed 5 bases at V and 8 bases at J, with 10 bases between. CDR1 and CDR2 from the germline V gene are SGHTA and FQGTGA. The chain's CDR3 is CASSPEGHSPLHF. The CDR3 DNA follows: TGTGCCAGCAGCCCTGAGGGACATTCACCCCTCCACTTT.

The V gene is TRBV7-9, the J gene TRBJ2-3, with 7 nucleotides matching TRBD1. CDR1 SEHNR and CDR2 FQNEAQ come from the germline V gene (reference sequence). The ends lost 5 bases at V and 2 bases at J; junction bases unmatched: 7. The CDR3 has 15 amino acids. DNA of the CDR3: TGTGCCAGCAGCAAAGGGGACAGCCCCACAGATACGCAGTATTTT. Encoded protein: CASSKGDSPTDTQYF.

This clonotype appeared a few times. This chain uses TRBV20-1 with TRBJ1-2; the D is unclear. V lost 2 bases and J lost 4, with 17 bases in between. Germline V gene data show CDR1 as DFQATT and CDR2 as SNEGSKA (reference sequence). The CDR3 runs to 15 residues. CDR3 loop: CSARSPWTGGYGYTF. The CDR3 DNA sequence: TGCAGTGCTAGATCGCCCTGGACGGGAGGCTATGGCTACACCTTC.

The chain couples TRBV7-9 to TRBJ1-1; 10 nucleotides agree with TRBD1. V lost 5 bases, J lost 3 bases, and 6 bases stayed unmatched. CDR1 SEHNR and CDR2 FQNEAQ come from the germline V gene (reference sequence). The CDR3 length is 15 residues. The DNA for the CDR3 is TGTGCCAGCAGCCAAAGCGGGACAGGGGACACTGAAGCTTTCTTT. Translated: CASSQSGTGDTEAFF.

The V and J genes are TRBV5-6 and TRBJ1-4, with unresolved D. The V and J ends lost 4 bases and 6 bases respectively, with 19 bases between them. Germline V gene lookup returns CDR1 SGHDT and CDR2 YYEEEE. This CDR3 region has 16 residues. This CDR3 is CASSDKRGGYDEKLFF. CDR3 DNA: TGTGCCAGCAGCGATAAACGGGGAGGATATGATGAAAAACTGTTTTTT.

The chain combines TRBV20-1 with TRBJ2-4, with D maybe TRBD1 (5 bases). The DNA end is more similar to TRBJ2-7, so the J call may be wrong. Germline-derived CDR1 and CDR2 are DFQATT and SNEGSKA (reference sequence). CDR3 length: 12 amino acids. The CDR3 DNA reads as TGCAGTGCTGTGACAGAAATCTACGAGCAGTACTTC. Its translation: CSAVTEIYEQYF.

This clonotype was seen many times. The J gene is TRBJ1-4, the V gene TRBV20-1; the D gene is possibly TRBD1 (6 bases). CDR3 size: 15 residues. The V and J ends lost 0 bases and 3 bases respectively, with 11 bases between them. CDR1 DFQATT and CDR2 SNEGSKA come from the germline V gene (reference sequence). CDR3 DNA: TGCAGTGCTAGAGATATGGGGGCCGCTAATGAAAAACTGTTTTTT. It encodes CSARDMGAANEKLFF.

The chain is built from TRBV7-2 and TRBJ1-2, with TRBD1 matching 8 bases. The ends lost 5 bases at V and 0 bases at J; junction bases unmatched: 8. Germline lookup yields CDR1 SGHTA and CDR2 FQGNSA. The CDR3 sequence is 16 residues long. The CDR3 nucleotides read TGTGCCAGCAGCCCTGACACAGGGGGGACTAACTATGGCTACACCTTC. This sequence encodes CASSPDTGGTNYGYTF.

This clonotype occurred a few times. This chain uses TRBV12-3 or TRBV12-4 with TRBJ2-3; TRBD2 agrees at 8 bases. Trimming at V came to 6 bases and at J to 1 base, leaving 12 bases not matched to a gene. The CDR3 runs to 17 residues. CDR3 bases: TGTGCCAGCAGGACAGCCTCTCGGCGGGGGGGCACAGATACGCAGTATTTT. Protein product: CASRTASRRGGTDTQYF.

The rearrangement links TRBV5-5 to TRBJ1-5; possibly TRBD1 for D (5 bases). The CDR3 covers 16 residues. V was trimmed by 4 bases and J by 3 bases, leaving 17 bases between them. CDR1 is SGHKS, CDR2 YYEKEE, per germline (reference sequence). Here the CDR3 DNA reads TGTGCCAGCAGCCCGGAGCCAGGGAGTATCAATCAGCCCCAGCATTTT. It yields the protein CASSPEPGSINQPQHF.

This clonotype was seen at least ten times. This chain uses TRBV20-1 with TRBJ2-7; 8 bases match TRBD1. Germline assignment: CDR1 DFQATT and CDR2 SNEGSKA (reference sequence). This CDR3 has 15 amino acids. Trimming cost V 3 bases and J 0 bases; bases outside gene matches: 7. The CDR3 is CSASGTGRSSYEQYF. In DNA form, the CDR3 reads TGCAGTGCTAGCGGGACAGGCCGAAGCTCCTACGAGCAGTACTTC.

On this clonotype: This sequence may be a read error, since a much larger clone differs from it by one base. The CDR3 nucleotides read TGTGCCAGCAGCCCCGGGACAGGGCGCGTAGGTACGCAGTATTTT. It translates to CASSPGTGRVGTQYF. The rearrangement uses TRBV5-5 and TRBJ2-3, with TRBD1 matching 9 bases. The junction had 11 bases not matched to a gene; V was cut back by 4 bases and J by 8 bases. CDR3 size: 15 residues. The germline gives CDR1 SGHKS, CDR2 YYEKEE (reference sequence).

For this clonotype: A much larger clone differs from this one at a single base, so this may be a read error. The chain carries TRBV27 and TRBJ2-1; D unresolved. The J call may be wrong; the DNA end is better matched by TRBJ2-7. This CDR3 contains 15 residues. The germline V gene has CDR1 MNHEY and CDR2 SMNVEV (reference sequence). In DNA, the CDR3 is TGTGCCAGCAGGCTAAGTAGAAGCTCCTACAATGAGCAGTACTTC. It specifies CASRLSRSSYNEQYF.

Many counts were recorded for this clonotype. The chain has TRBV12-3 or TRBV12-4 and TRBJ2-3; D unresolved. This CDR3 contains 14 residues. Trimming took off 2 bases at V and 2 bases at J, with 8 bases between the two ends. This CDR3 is CASSLRHATDTQYF. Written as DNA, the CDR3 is TGTGCCAGCAGTTTAAGACATGCCACAGATACGCAGTATTTT.

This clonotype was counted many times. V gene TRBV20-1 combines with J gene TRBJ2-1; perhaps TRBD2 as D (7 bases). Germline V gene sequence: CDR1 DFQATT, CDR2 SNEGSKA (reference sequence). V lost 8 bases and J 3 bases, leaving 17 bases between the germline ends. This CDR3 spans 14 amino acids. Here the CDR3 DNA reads TGCAGTCCGACTCGGGGGGCTGGCTACAATGAGCAGTTCTTC. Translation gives CSPTRGAGYNEQFF.

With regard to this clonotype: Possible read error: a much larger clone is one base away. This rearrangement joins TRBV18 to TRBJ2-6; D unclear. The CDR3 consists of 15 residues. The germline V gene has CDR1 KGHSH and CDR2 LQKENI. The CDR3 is CTSSPKQSGANVLTF. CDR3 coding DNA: TGTACCAGCTCCCCGAAGCAATCTGGGGCCAACGTCCTGACTTTC.

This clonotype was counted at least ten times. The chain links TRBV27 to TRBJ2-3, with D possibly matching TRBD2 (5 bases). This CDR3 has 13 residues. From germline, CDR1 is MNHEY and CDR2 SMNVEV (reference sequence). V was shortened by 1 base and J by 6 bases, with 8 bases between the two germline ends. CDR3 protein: CASSLLPGDTQYF. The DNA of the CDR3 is TGTGCCAGCAGTTTATTACCGGGGGATACGCAGTATTTT.

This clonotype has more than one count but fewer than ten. CDR3 protein: CASSQGGGQGGEKLFF. CDR3 coding DNA: TGCGCCAGCAGCCAAGGAGGGGGACAGGGGGGAGAAAAACTGTTTTTT. The rearrangement uses TRBV4-1 and TRBJ1-4; 11 nucleotides align to TRBD1. CDR1 is MGHRA, CDR2 YSYEKL, per germline. The CDR3 has 16 amino acids. V trimming: 1 base; J trimming: 8 bases; junction bases outside the gene matches: 6.